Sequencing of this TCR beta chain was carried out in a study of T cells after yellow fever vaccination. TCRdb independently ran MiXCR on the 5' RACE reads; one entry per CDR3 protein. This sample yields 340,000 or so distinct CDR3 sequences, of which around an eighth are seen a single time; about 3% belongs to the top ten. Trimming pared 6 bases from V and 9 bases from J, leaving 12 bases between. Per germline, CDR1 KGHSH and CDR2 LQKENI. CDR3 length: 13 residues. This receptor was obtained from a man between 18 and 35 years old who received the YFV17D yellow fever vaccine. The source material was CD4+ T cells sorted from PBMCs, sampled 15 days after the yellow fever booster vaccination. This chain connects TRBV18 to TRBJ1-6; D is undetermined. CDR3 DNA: TGTGCCAGCTCCGACGGAGTTGGTTCACCCCTCCACTTT. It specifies CASSDGVGSPLHF. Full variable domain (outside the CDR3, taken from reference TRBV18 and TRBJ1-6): NAGVMQNPRHLVRRRGQEARLRCSPMKGHSHVYWYRQLPEEGLKFMVYLQKENIIDESGMPKERFSAEFPKEGPSILRIQQVVRGDSAAYFCASSDGVGSPLHFGNGTRLTVT.